This T cell receptor (beta chain) was retrieved from a study of T cell responses to AZD1222 COVID-19 vaccine. The assay was immunoSEQ multiplex PCR, and TCRdb's table has in-frame clones only and misses some. The sample includes 150,000 to 200,000 clones, 90% to 95% seen only once; the top ten take under 1.5%. Germline V gives CDR1 MDHEN, CDR2 SYDVKM. This CDR3 region has 16 residues. V dropped 1 base and J dropped 3 bases, with 15 bases sitting between them. The material was peripheral blood, obtained 28 days after the second AZD1222 dose. The TCR comes from an adult who received the AZD1222 COVID-19 vaccine. The chain has TRBV28 and TRBJ1-1, with D perhaps matching TRBD1 (5 bases). CDR3 nucleotides: TGTGCCAGCAGTTTATCCTCAGGGTTAGCGGACACTGAAGCTTTCTTT. Its protein is CASSLSSGLADTEAFF.